Here is one T cell receptor beta chain with its context. The antigen remains undetermined. Across several immunoSEQ plates, the genomic DNA of each subset was split evenly. Sorted-subset replicate PCR reactions were performed with around 200 ng DNA, corresponding to tens of thousands of T cell genomes. In the source study's methods: Quality scores were absent from the junction-only immunoSEQ sequences, so filtering differed. The assay was immunoSEQ multiplex PCR, and TCRdb's table has in-frame clones only and misses some. The V and J calls and clone size were taken over from that table, and D and trimming were inferred from the DNA. Counted here are under 1,100,000 clones, about 75% occurring once; the ten biggest clones make up approximately 1.5%. This entry belongs to a study of shared clonotypes between healthy human individuals. General study findings and limits: Tissues were not sampled, only blood, and their repertoires likely differ.

CDR1 and CDR2 from the germline V gene are SNHLY and FYNNEI. Trimming at V came to 6 bases and at J to 1 base, leaving 1 base not matched to a gene. This CDR3 has 16 amino acids. The sample taken for sequencing was memory CD4+ T cells sorted from blood. Subset indicated: CD45RA-negative fraction. This TCR came from a man aged 18 to 30 in good health. V usage is TRBV2 and J usage is TRBJ2-2; TRBD2 agrees at 14 bases. CDR3 loop: CASSGLAGGNTGELFF. In DNA form, the CDR3 reads TGTGCCAGCAGCGGACTAGCGGGGGGGAACACCGGGGAGCTGTTTTTT.